A selection of T cell receptor beta chains follows, all from one sample in a study of OX40 agonist ivuxolimab in advanced cancers. The table came from immunoSEQ multiplex PCR; TCRdb's copy has only in-frame clones and leaves some out. The data show tens of thousands of clones, about 89% seen once. Sequencing used CD4+ or CD8+ T cells sorted from blood, obtained in a trial of the OX40 agonist ivuxolimab. These receptors were obtained from an adult with an advanced solid tumor such as melanoma, head and neck, liver or kidney cancer. Each CDR3 is given with its conserved first and last residue. D genes are given only for firm matches. Clone size appears in some rows only: once, few, many, or a class for an expanded clone.

.	TRBV27	TRBJ2-7	.	TGTGCCAGCAGTTTAAAAGGGCTTCAGGCCCCAACCTACGAGCAGTACTTC	CASSLKGLQAPTYEQYF
.	TRBV7-9	TRBJ1-1	.	TGTGCCAGCAGCCAGGGGTACACTGAAGCTTTCTTT	CASSQGYTEAFF
TRBD2	TRBV11-2	TRBJ2-7	.	TGTGCCAGCAGCTTATGGGGGGGGAACCGTTTTTCCTACGAGCAGTACTTC	CASSLWGGNRFSYEQYF
.	TRBV6-1	TRBJ1-4	.	TGTGCCAGCAGTGAAGGTGTAGGGTCTGGAGAAAAACTGTTTTTT	CASSEGVGSGEKLFF
.	TRBV19	TRBJ1-2	.	TGTGCCAGTAGTCCACAGGGAAGGGATGGCTACACCTTC	CASSPQGRDGYTF
.	TRBV5-6	TRBJ1-2	.	TGTGCCAGCAGCTTGGAGTTGCCCTATGGCTACACCTTC	CASSLELPYGYTF
TRBD1	TRBV2	TRBJ2-7	.	TGTGCCAACACGGGACAGGGGGCCACCTACGAGCAGTACTTC	CANTGQGATYEQYF
TRBD1	TRBV28	TRBJ2-5	.	TGTGCCAGCACCCTCAGGGGGTACCAAGAGACCCAGTACTTC	CASTLRGYQETQYF
.	TRBV21-1	TRBJ2-7	.	TGTGCCAGCAGCAGCCAAATCGGACAGGGTCACTACGAGCAGTACTTC	CASSSQIGQGHYEQYF
TRBD1	TRBV4-1	TRBJ2-7	.	TGCGCCAGCAGCCAGACGACAGGGGCCTACGAGCAGTACTTC	CASSQTTGAYEQYF
TRBD1	TRBV4-1	TRBJ1-1	.	TGCGCCAGCAGCCAGGACAGGGGTTTGGTTTTCTTT	CASSQDRGLVFF
TRBD1	TRBV6-5	TRBJ2-7	.	TGTGCCAGCACACAGGGGGCGGACGAGCAGTACTTC	CASTQGADEQYF
.	TRBV5-1	TRBJ2-7	.	TGCGCCAGCAGCCTCGGTGGCGAGCAGTACTTC	CASSLGGEQYF
TRBD2	TRBV7-9	TRBJ2-7	.	TGTGCCAGCAGCTTAGCTAGCGGGGGGGCTCTGTCCTACGAGCAGTACTTC	CASSLASGGALSYEQYF
.	TRBV9	TRBJ1-2	.	TGTGCCAGCAGCGTAGCGACAGGCGCCTATGGCTACACCTTC	CASSVATGAYGYTF
.	TRBV19	TRBJ1-4	.	TGTGCCAGTAGTATCTGGTCGGAAGGTGAAAAACTGTTTTTT	CASSIWSEGEKLFF
.	TRBV5-4	TRBJ1-2	.	TGTGCCAGCAGCTTGTTTGGGGGAGGCTATGGCTACACCTTC	CASSLFGGGYGYTF
TRBD2	TRBV6-6	TRBJ2-7	.	TGTGCCAGCAGTTACGAGCCTAGCGGGTACGAGCAGTACTTC	CASSYEPSGYEQYF
TRBD1	TRBV19	TRBJ1-2	once	TGTGCCAGTATTGACAGGGAAAGTTATGGCTACACCTTC	CASIDRESYGYTF
TRBD1	TRBV6-6	TRBJ1-5	.	TGTGCCAGCAGTGGACAGGGGGGGCTCAATCAGCCCCAGCATTTT	CASSGQGGLNQPQHF
.	TRBV6-5	TRBJ2-7	once	TGTGCCAGCAGTTACTCGGGGGACTACGAGCAGTACTTC	CASSYSGDYEQYF
.	TRBV7-8	TRBJ1-4	.	TGTGCCAGCAGCTTAGAAGGGGAAAAACTGTTTTTT	CASSLEGEKLFF
.	TRBV7-3	TRBJ2-3	.	TGTGCCAGCAGCTTTGGCACAGATACGCAGTATTTT	CASSFGTDTQYF
TRBD1	TRBV2	TRBJ2-4	.	TGTGCCAGCAGTGAGGGGACAGGGGGTGCCAGGGCCAAAAACATTCAGTACTTC	CASSEGTGGARAKNIQYF
.	TRBV6-6	TRBJ2-7	few	TGTGCCAGCAGTTACTCGGGGGAGCAGTACTTC	CASSYSGEQYF
.	TRBV14	TRBJ1-5	.	TGTGCCAGCAGCCAAGGGGGGCCGAATCAGCCCCAGCATTTT	CASSQGGPNQPQHF
.	TRBV18	TRBJ1-1	.	TGTGCCAGCTCACCACAAGACGGATTGGACACTGAAGCTTTCTTT	CASSPQDGLDTEAFF
TRBD1	TRBV2	TRBJ1-4	.	TGTGCCAGCAGTGCGCTATATGGACAGGGAGGGGAAAAACTGTTTTTT	CASSALYGQGGEKLFF
.	TRBV6-6	TRBJ2-7	.	TGTGCCAGCAGTTACACCGGCGACGAGCAGTACTTC	CASSYTGDEQYF
.	TRBV15	TRBJ2-6	.	TGTGCCACCAGCGTAGGCTCTGGGGCCAACGTCCTGACTTTC	CATSVGSGANVLTF
.	TRBV6-6	TRBJ2-7	.	TGTGCCGGCAGTCCCGAGGGGTGGCGAGAGCAGTACTTC	CAGSPEGWREQYF
TRBD2	TRBV9	TRBJ2-5	.	TGTGCCAGCAGCGCCGGGGGACTAGCGGGGAAAGAGACCCAGTACTTC	CASSAGGLAGKETQYF
TRBD2	TRBV29-1	TRBJ2-5	once	TGCAGCGTTGAACTAGCGGGGAAAGAGACCCAGTACTTC	CSVELAGKETQYF
.	TRBV7-7	TRBJ2-2	.	TGTGCCAGCAGCTACGGAGAGGGTCCGAACACCGGGGAGCTGTTTTTT	CASSYGEGPNTGELFF
TRBD2	TRBV6-5	TRBJ2-4	.	TGTGCCAGCAGCCCCGGGGGGGCGATTCAGTACTTC	CASSPGGAIQYF
.	TRBV6-5	TRBJ2-2	.	TGTGCCAGCACCGGAGGGGAGGATAGCACCGGGGAGCTGTTTTTT	CASTGGEDSTGELFF
.	TRBV18	TRBJ2-7	.	TGTGCCAGCTCTCGTGCCATTCCCGCTCGGGGGCTCTCCTACGAGCAGTACTTC	CASSRAIPARGLSYEQYF
.	TRBV7-3	TRBJ2-1	.	TGTGCCAGCAGCTTACGCACTCCCGTTCCCCTCAATGAGCAGTTCTTC	CASSLRTPVPLNEQFF
.	TRBV7-2	TRBJ1-2	few	TGTGCCAGCACCCGGGATGGCTACACCTTC	CASTRDGYTF
.	TRBV7-8	TRBJ2-6	.	TGTGCCAGCAGCTTCGGACCTGGGGCCAACGTCCTGACTTTC	CASSFGPGANVLTF
.	TRBV9	TRBJ1-3	.	TGTGCCAGCAGCGGACGGACTGACTCTGGAAACACCATATATTTT	CASSGRTDSGNTIYF
.	TRBV25-1	TRBJ2-2	.	TGTGCCAGCAGGGCTAGCCCCGCGGACACCGGGGAGCTGTTTTTT	CASRASPADTGELFF
TRBD1	TRBV5-1	TRBJ2-1	.	TGCGCCAGCAGCTTAAGACAGGGGGCGCTTCATGAGCAGTTCTTC	CASSLRQGALHEQFF
TRBD1	TRBV4-1	TRBJ1-3	.	TGCGCCAGCAGCCGCCAAGACAGGGGTTACGGAAACACCATATATTTT	CASSRQDRGYGNTIYF
.	TRBV5-4	TRBJ2-7	.	TGTGCCAGCAGCTTGGTGGACACAGCATACGAGCAGTACTTC	CASSLVDTAYEQYF
.	TRBV9	TRBJ1-2	.	TGTGCCAGCAGCGCAGGGGAGTGGCCCTATGGCTACACCTTC	CASSAGEWPYGYTF
TRBD2	TRBV2	TRBJ2-7	.	TGTGCCAGCAGGACGACTAGCGGGGGGCAGGGGGCCTACGAGCAGTACTTC	CASRTTSGGQGAYEQYF
.	TRBV7-8	TRBJ1-1	.	TGTGCCAGCACCTTGTACGGGGGGAACACTGAAGCTTTCTTT	CASTLYGGNTEAFF
TRBD1	TRBV5-1	TRBJ1-6	.	TGCGCCAGCAGCCCCGAGGGACAGGGGGAACCCCTCCACTTT	CASSPEGQGEPLHF
.	TRBV7-6	TRBJ2-7	.	TGTGCCAGCAGCTTTCATGAGGGGTCGGACGAGCAGTACTTC	CASSFHEGSDEQYF
TRBD1	TRBV19	TRBJ2-7	.	TGTGCCAGTAGTATGGACAGGGCCCCATACTACGAGCAGTACTTC	CASSMDRAPYYEQYF